The 22 T cell receptor beta chains listed next were all sequenced from one sample in a study of response to subunit inactivated influenza vaccine. MiXCR, run by TCRdb on the RT-PCR reads, gives a single entry per CDR3 protein. The data hold 600,000 to 700,000 distinct CDR3 sequences, with approximately 14% observed a single time. The input for sequencing was PBMCs from blood, taken around 14 days before vaccination. The source of these receptors is a man aged 50 or older who received an inactivated influenza vaccine.

J is TRBJ1-1 and V is TRBV5-1; 11 bases are shared with TRBD1. Per the germline V gene, CDR1 is SGHRS and CDR2 is YFSETQ. The CDR3 loop spans 14 amino acids. With V trimmed by 4 bases and J by 3 bases, 2 bases remained unmatched. As DNA, the CDR3 is TGCGCCAGCAGCAGGGGACAGGGGGACACTGAAGCTTTCTTT. Amino acids: CASSRGQGDTEAFF. Supplemented by reference TRBV5-1 and TRBJ1-1, the full variable domain reads KAGVTQTPRYLIKTRGQQVTLSCSPISGHRSVSWYQQTPGQGLQFLFEYFSETQRNKGNFPGRFSGRQFSNSRSEMNVSTLELGDSALYLCASSRGQGDTEAFFGQGTRLTVV.

This clonotype has more than one count but fewer than ten. This chain links TRBV7-9 with TRBJ1-1; 7 nucleotides line up with TRBD1. The germline V gene has CDR1 SEHNR and CDR2 FQNEAQ (reference sequence). The CDR3 totals 13 residues. V shed 4 bases and J 5 bases; nucleotides not matched to a gene: 4. The CDR3 here is CASSSRGDTEAFF. For the CDR3, the DNA is TGTGCCAGCAGCTCCAGGGGGGATACTGAAGCTTTCTTT. Full variable domain (outside the CDR3, taken from reference TRBV7-9 and TRBJ1-1): DTGVSQNPRHKITKRGQNVTFRCDPISEHNRLYWYRQTLGQGPEFLTYFQNEAQLEKSRLLSDRFSAERPKGSFSTLEIQRTEQGDSAMYLCASSSRGDTEAFFGQGTRLTVV.

This chain joins TRBV10-3 and TRBJ2-5, with D perhaps matching TRBD1 (6 bases). The ends were cut back, 7 bases at V and 4 bases at J, with 19 bases in the middle. The length of the CDR3 is 15 residues. Germline V gives CDR1 ENHRY, CDR2 SYGVKD. CDR3 sequence reads: CAIKSGHQLRETQYF. In nucleotides, the CDR3 is TGTGCCATCAAATCGGGACACCAGCTAAGAGAGACCCAGTACTTC.

The chain joins TRBV11-2 to TRBJ2-6; D gene unclear. Germline V gene data show CDR1 as SGHAT and CDR2 as FQNNGV. CDR3 length: 16 amino acids. V gave up 5 bases and J gave up 4 bases, with 15 bases separating them. CDR3 nucleotides: TGTGCCAGCAGCCATAACCGCTTGTCCGGGGCCAACGTCCTGACTTTC. Protein: CASSHNRLSGANVLTF.

This chain connects TRBV20-1 to TRBJ1-1, with D possibly being TRBD1 (5 bases). The CDR3 sequence is 14 residues long. Germline lookup yields CDR1 DFQATT and CDR2 SNEGSKA (reference sequence). Deletions cut 4 bases from V and 7 bases from J, with 19 bases between. CDR3 nucleotides: TGCAGTGCTAAAGGGGTGACCGGGCTGGGTGAAGCTTTCTTT. Translation gives CSAKGVTGLGEAFF.

This chain connects TRBV18 to TRBJ2-7; the match to TRBD1 covers 11 bases. The CDR3 covers 16 residues. With 3 bases clipped from V and 0 bases from J, the junction kept 4 bases outside the gene matches. Per the germline V gene, CDR1 is KGHSH and CDR2 is LQKENI. This chain's CDR3 is CASSPGTGGSSYEQYF. The CDR3 bases are TGTGCCAGCTCACCCGGGACAGGGGGAAGCTCCTACGAGCAGTACTTC.

V usage is TRBV18 and J usage is TRBJ2-5; D perhaps matches TRBD2 (5 bases). This CDR3 is built from 15 residues. Germline V lookup: CDR1 KGHSH, CDR2 LQKENI. Trimming removed 2 bases at V and 2 bases at J, with 12 bases between. CDR3 bases: TGTGCCAGCTCACCATCGAGGGTGGGGCAAGAGACCCAGTACTTC. It is translated as CASSPSRVGQETQYF.

This CDR3 is CAIQPSWGETQYF. DNA for the CDR3: TGTGCCATTCAGCCATCCTGGGGGGAGACCCAGTACTTC. J is TRBJ2-5 and V is TRBV6-1; D tentatively fits TRBD1 or TRBD2 (5 bases each). This CDR3 region has 13 residues. The germline V gene encodes CDR1 MNHNS and CDR2 SASEGT. The V and J ends lost 10 bases and 5 bases respectively, with 17 bases between them.

The table lists this clonotype with a few counts. At one end the junction does not follow the germline gene, possibly because of a read error. This chain uses TRBV5-5 with TRBJ2-2; D perhaps matches TRBD2 (5 bases). Germline V lookup: CDR1 SGHKS, CDR2 YYEKEE (reference sequence). CDR3 length equals 13 residues. In nucleotides, the CDR3 is TGTGCCAGCAGCTGGGAGAACGCCGGGGAGCTGTTTTTT. This encodes CASSWENAGELFF.

V usage is TRBV4-2 and J usage is TRBJ1-2; D possibly corresponds to TRBD1 (5 bases). The germline CDR1 and CDR2 sequences are LGHNA and YNFKEQ. This CDR3 has 13 amino acids. V lost 1 base to trimming and J lost 4 bases, with 7 bases between them. CDR3: CASSQGQLYGYTF. The CDR3 DNA follows: TGTGCCAGCAGCCAAGGACAGCTCTATGGCTACACCTTC.

V usage is TRBV7-3 and J usage is TRBJ2-3; D gene uncertain. The V gene lost 2 bases and the J gene lost 6 bases, with 12 bases spanning the gap. The germline V gene has CDR1 SGHTA and CDR2 FQGTGA. This CDR3 has 14 residues. Written as DNA, the CDR3 is TGTGCCAGCAGCTTATTCCCAGGCTCGGATACGCAGTATTTT. It codes for CASSLFPGSDTQYF.

This clonotype was found a few times. The rearrangement joins TRBV18 to TRBJ2-7, with TRBD1 matching over 9 bases. The CDR3 is made up of 15 amino acids. Losses at the gene ends were 5 bases for V and 5 bases for J; bases not matched to a gene: 10. CDR1 is KGHSH and CDR2 is LQKENI in the germline V gene. CDR3: CASSAQGASRDEQYF. CDR3 bases: TGTGCCAGCTCAGCACAGGGGGCTAGCCGGGACGAGCAGTACTTC.

This clonotype was seen more than once but under ten times. The V and J genes are TRBV19 and TRBJ1-2, with D possibly being TRBD1 (5 bases). The germline gives CDR1 LNHDA, CDR2 SQIVND (reference sequence). Trimming pared 5 bases from V and 3 bases from J, leaving 10 bases between. The CDR3 has 13 amino acids. The CDR3 bases are TGTGCCAGTAGTGCAGGGCTTGACTATGGCTACACCTTC. The encoded protein is CASSAGLDYGYTF. The full variable domain, in which reference TRBV19 and TRBJ1-2 provide the parts outside the CDR3, is DGGITQSPKYLFRKEGQNVTLSCEQNLNHDAMYWYRQDPGQGLRLIYYSQIVNDFQKGDIAEGYSVSREKKESFPLTVTSAQKNPTAFYLCASSAGLDYGYTFGSGTRLTVV.

This clonotype was picked up a small number of times. The rearrangement joins TRBV9 to TRBJ1-1; possibly TRBD1 for D (6 bases). The V end lost 0 bases, the J end lost 5 bases, and 14 bases lay between the germline ends. There are 15 residues in the CDR3. CDR1 is SGDLS, CDR2 YYNGEE, per germline. CDR3: CASSVGQGRKTEAFF. In DNA form, the CDR3 reads TGTGCCAGCAGCGTAGGGCAGGGGAGGAAAACTGAAGCTTTCTTT.

Comment on this clonotype: Mismatch with germline at one junction end may stem from a read error. As DNA, the CDR3 is TGTGCCAGCAATGAAGGGTGGATCCCGGGCTCCTACGAGCAGTACTTC. Translated, it gives CASNEGWIPGSYEQYF. The chain joins TRBV6-1 to TRBJ2-7; D not certain. Germline-derived CDR1 and CDR2 are MNHNS and SASEGT. The CDR3 spans 16 residues.

The rearrangement joins TRBV5-1 to TRBJ2-3, with 7 bases lining up with TRBD2. The germline V gene encodes CDR1 SGHRS and CDR2 YFSETQ. J was trimmed by 0 bases and V by 9 bases; bases with no gene match: 13. The CDR3 has 16 residues. The CDR3 DNA sequence: TGCGCCACCTCGAGGAGCGGGGATACTAGCACAGATACGCAGTATTTT. Translated: CATSRSGDTSTDTQYF.

This clonotype was seen a handful of times. This chain joins TRBV4-3 and TRBJ2-4; unclear D gene. The CDR3 covers 14 residues. V was clipped by 0 bases and J by 1 base, with 4 bases between them. Germline V lookup: CDR1 LGHNA, CDR2 YSLEER. CDR3 DNA sequence: TGCGCCAGCAGCCAAGAGGCGGCCAAAAACATTCAGTACTTC. Protein: CASSQEAAKNIQYF.

This chain connects TRBV29-1 to TRBJ2-7, with D maybe TRBD2 (7 bases). V lost 8 bases and J 4 bases, leaving 15 bases between the germline ends. Germline CDR1 and CDR2: SQVTM and ANQGSEA. The CDR3 sequence is 12 residues long. The DNA for the CDR3 is TGCAGCTTTCGGGGGGCTGGGTACGAGCAGTACTTC. This codes for CSFRGAGYEQYF.

The sample holds many counts of this clonotype. The rearrangement links TRBV28 to TRBJ1-2, with D unresolved. Germline V gene lookup returns CDR1 MDHEN and CDR2 SYDVKM. V lost 8 bases and J 4 bases, leaving 14 bases between the germline ends. The length of the CDR3 is 13 residues. The CDR3 DNA follows: TGTGCCAGCGGTCCAGCCGGAAGCTATGGCTACACCTTC. Translating it yields CASGPAGSYGYTF.

The chain links TRBV27 to TRBJ2-2, with 8 bases that match TRBD1. CDR1 is MNHEY, CDR2 SMNVEV, per germline (reference sequence). The CDR3 totals 14 residues. Unmatched junction bases numbered 7, after V lost 5 bases and J lost 8 bases. Here the CDR3 reads CASSGRQGPGELFF. CDR3 coding DNA: TGTGCCAGCAGTGGGAGACAGGGGCCAGGGGAGCTGTTTTTT.

This rearrangement joins TRBV20-1 to TRBJ2-1; perhaps TRBD2 as D (6 bases). The CDR3 loop spans 15 amino acids. V was shortened by 4 bases and J by 4 bases, with 17 bases between the two germline ends. The germline V gene encodes CDR1 DFQATT and CDR2 SNEGSKA (reference sequence). CDR3 sequence reads: CSATSRLAKYNEQFF. The CDR3 DNA is TGCAGTGCTACGAGTCGGCTAGCGAAATACAATGAGCAGTTCTTC.

In this sample, this clonotype turned up a few times. The rearrangement joins TRBV27 to TRBJ1-5; 7 nucleotides agree with TRBD1. The CDR3 covers 16 residues. The trim removed 4 bases at V and 4 bases at J, leaving 10 bases unmatched. Germline values: CDR1 MNHEY, CDR2 SMNVEV (reference sequence). The CDR3 reads CASSYVGRGENQPQHF. CDR3 bases: TGTGCCAGCAGTTACGTCGGCAGGGGGGAAAATCAGCCCCAGCATTTT.